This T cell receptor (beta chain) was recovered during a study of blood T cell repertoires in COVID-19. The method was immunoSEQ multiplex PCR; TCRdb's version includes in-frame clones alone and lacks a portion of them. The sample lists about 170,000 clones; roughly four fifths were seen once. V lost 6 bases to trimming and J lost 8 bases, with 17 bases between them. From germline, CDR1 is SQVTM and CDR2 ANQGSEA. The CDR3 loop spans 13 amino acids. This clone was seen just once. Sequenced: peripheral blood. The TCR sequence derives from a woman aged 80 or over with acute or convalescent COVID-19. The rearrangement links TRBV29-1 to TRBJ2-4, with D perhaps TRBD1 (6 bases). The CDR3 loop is CSVLDSPNDIQYF. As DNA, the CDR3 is TGCAGCGTACTGGACAGTCCAAACGACATTCAGTACTTC.